This record looks at one T cell receptor beta chain sequence and its context. Its antigen is not yet known. Given the absence of the conserved phenylalanine or tryptophan at the CDR3 end, a read error is likely. Genomic DNA served as template for TCR beta VDJ combination and CDR3 sequence profiling. An Illumina HiSeq 2000 was used for TCR repertoire sequencing. The original pipeline was this. TRBV/TRBJ rearrangement plots, CDR3 size and DJ length profiles, and Simpson's diversity index were used to evaluate the repertoires. The most abundant DNA sequence in the deep sequencing data was defined as the immunodominant clone. CDR3 amino acid sequences were screened for sharing across subjects and were compared with published repertoires and the VDJdb database. TCRdb reprocessed the public reads (quality trimming at Q25 with fastp, clone calling with MiXCR) and kept in-frame beta chains. Each record represents a unique CDR3 protein, reported with the most common genes and DNA among its rows. TCRdb's processing, not the study's, gives the V and J calls here. For this sample there are around 250,000 distinct CDR3 sequences; about 56% appear just once. Of the sample, less than 10% falls within the top ten clones.

The study deep-sequenced TCR repertoires of sorted CD4+ and CD8+ blood T cells from severe aplastic anemia patients and healthy subjects. Ficoll-Paque density gradient centrifugation was used to isolate peripheral blood mononuclear cells. CD4+ and CD8+ T cells were sorted by FACS or magnetic beads before DNA extraction. The data were taken from a study of CD8+CD57+ T cells in acquired aplastic anemia (dated by TCRdb to the late 2010s). Some background on the complete study: A mean of approximately 3 ug of DNA, ranging from about 0.17 to 30 ug, was extracted from sorted CD4+ and CD8+ cells. General study outcomes and caveats: Roughly 30 CD8+ CDR3 sequences were found to be shared between patients and controls, but these sequences appeared to be highly expressed in patients and within the immunodominant clones of the patients. No significant difference in CD8+ Simpson's diversity was found between patients and healthy controls (P=0.060).

The sequence came from a human donor with severe aplastic anemia or a healthy control (not recorded which). Specimen: sorted CD4+, CD8+, or CD8+CD57+ T cells (not recorded which) from PBMCs.

The nucleotide sequence reads TGTGCCAGCAGACTGCGAACCGGGACAGCTAATTCACCCCTCCACCTT. Translated, it gives CASRLRTGTANSPLHL. The V gene is TRBV12-3 or TRBV12-4 and the J gene is TRBJ1-6, and 7 junction bases match TRBD1. The junction shows trimming of 6 bases on V and 6 bases on J, and the gene matches do not reach 11 bases of it. The CDR3 is 16 amino acids in total, end residues counted. The only DNA kept is the CDR3, 48 bases in frame from the first base.